The next 21 T cell receptor beta chains were all read from a single sample in a study of lymphopenia after photon versus proton radiotherapy. The assay was immunoSEQ multiplex PCR, and TCRdb's table has in-frame clones only and misses some. The repertoire holds tens of thousands of clones, with around 80% as singletons. The sequencing here drew on peripheral blood, taken from a patient treated with photon-based radiotherapy. The receptor set was obtained from a man aged 45-65 years with gastric cancer.

This chain connects TRBV5-4 to TRBJ2-3; tentatively, D is TRBD1 (5 bases). Trimming shortened V by 4 bases and J by 4 bases, and 19 bases separated the two germline ends. Germline CDR1 SGHNT, CDR2 YYREEE (reference sequence). This CDR3 comprises 16 residues. This CDR3 reads CASSGDPKGLADTQYF. DNA of the CDR3: TGTGCCAGCAGCGGTGACCCTAAGGGGCTGGCAGATACGCAGTATTTT.

The chain links TRBV11-3 to TRBJ2-4, with 8 nucleotides matching TRBD2. The CDR3 totals 16 residues. Germline V gives CDR1 SGHNT, CDR2 YENEEA. Unmatched junction bases numbered 4, after V lost 3 bases and J lost 0 bases. The CDR3 nucleotides are TGTGCCAGCAGCTTTAGCGGGAAAGGAGCCAAAAACATTCAGTACTTC. This translates into CASSFSGKGAKNIQYF.

The CDR3 spells CASSSQGGSGNTIYF. The CDR3 bases are TGCGCCAGCAGCTCCCAAGGGGGATCTGGAAACACCATATATTTT. The gene calls are TRBV5-1 and TRBJ1-3; D possibly corresponds to TRBD1 (6 bases). Germline V gene sequence: CDR1 SGHRS, CDR2 YFSETQ. The CDR3 has 15 residues. V lost 3 bases to trimming and J lost 1 base, with 11 bases between them.

This clone was seen only a few times. The chain carries TRBV27 and TRBJ1-2; D ambiguous. The germline CDR1 and CDR2 sequences are MNHEY and SMNVEV (reference sequence). CDR3 length equals 16 residues. The germline V and J ends were trimmed by 8 bases and 4 bases, with 23 bases remaining between them. The CDR3 sequence: CASGPVGSPWIYGYTF. The CDR3 region has the DNA TGTGCCAGCGGCCCGGTAGGCAGCCCCTGGATCTATGGCTACACCTTC.

The chain carries TRBV11-2 and TRBJ1-5; 11 bases map to TRBD1. Germline assignment: CDR1 SGHAT and CDR2 FQNNGV. V was clipped by 5 bases and J by 3 bases; unmatched bases: 3. The CDR3 covers 15 residues. CDR3 sequence: CASSPDRGPNQPQHF. The CDR3 bases are TGTGCCAGCAGCCCGGACAGGGGGCCCAATCAGCCCCAGCATTTT.

The chain uses TRBV18 and TRBJ1-1; tentative D call: TRBD1 (5 bases). Germline V gene data show CDR1 as KGHSH and CDR2 as LQKENI. The CDR3 loop spans 15 amino acids. The germline V and J ends were trimmed by 0 bases and 7 bases, with 15 bases remaining between them. The CDR3 sequence: CASSPPTGPGGEAFF. CDR3 sequence (DNA): TGTGCCAGCTCACCACCGACGGGACCCGGGGGTGAAGCTTTCTTT.

The V call is TRBV7-9, the J call TRBJ2-2; 8 positions match TRBD2. Germline loops: CDR1 SEHNR, CDR2 FQNEAQ (reference sequence). The CDR3 totals 17 residues. J was trimmed by 0 bases and V by 7 bases; bases with no gene match: 10. The CDR3 loop is CASTYGGGRTNTGELFF. Written as DNA, the CDR3 is TGTGCCAGCACCTACGGGGGCGGGAGGACGAACACCGGGGAGCTGTTTTTT.

This rearrangement joins TRBV11-2 to TRBJ2-7, with TRBD2 identical over 8 bases. The germline gives CDR1 SGHAT, CDR2 FQNNGV. The trim removed 4 bases at V and 5 bases at J, leaving 13 bases unmatched. The CDR3 runs to 16 residues. DNA for the CDR3: TGTGCCAGCAGCTCCCTGCGGAGCGGGAGAACTCACGAGCAGTACTTC. Its protein product is CASSSLRSGRTHEQYF.

The V and J genes are TRBV27 and TRBJ2-3; no clear D. CDR1 is MNHEY and CDR2 is SMNVEV in the germline V gene (reference sequence). V lost 3 bases and J 0 bases, leaving 7 bases between the germline ends. The CDR3 is made up of 14 amino acids. The CDR3 protein is CASSLGKSTDTQYF. For the CDR3, the DNA is TGTGCCAGCAGTTTGGGGAAAAGCACAGATACGCAGTATTTT.

V is TRBV18 and J is TRBJ2-5, with D perhaps being TRBD1 or TRBD2 (5 bases each). Trimming took off 2 bases at V and 9 bases at J, with 13 bases between the two ends. Germline lookup yields CDR1 KGHSH and CDR2 LQKENI. This CDR3 is built from 13 residues. The CDR3 DNA follows: TGTGCCAGCTCACCAAAACGGGAAGGGGCCCAGTACTTC. This codes for CASSPKREGAQYF.

This sequence joins TRBV30 and TRBJ2-4; D remains ambiguous. Trimming left V 1 base short and J 7 bases short, with 14 bases between. This CDR3 spans 14 amino acids. Germline CDR1 is GTSNPN and CDR2 is SVGIG (reference sequence). This chain's CDR3 is CAWSEGRQGNIQYF. The CDR3, as DNA: TGTGCCTGGAGTGAAGGCCGCCAAGGGAACATTCAGTACTTC.

This sequence joins TRBV7-9 and TRBJ2-1, with TRBD1 matching over 8 bases. The CDR3 totals 15 residues. CDR1 and CDR2 from the germline V gene are SEHNR and FQNEAQ (reference sequence). The junction had 6 bases not matched to a gene; V was cut back by 5 bases and J by 3 bases. The CDR3 DNA sequence: TGTGCCAGCAGCGGACAGGGTCGGGACTACAATGAGCAGTTCTTC. It is translated as CASSGQGRDYNEQFF.

This sequence joins TRBV7-8 and TRBJ1-4, with TRBD1 identical over 8 bases. The CDR3 is 15 amino acids. V was pared by 5 bases and J by 6 bases, with 8 bases of the junction left unmatched. Germline V CDR1 and CDR2: SGHVS, FQNEAQ. For the CDR3, the DNA is TGTGCCAGCAGCATAGGACAGGGAAGTCATGAAAAACTGTTTTTT. Amino acid sequence: CASSIGQGSHEKLFF.

This sequence joins TRBV5-1 and TRBJ2-2; the match to TRBD2 covers 11 bases. The CDR3 sequence is 17 residues long. V was clipped by 2 bases and J by 1 base; unmatched bases: 4. The germline V gene has CDR1 SGHRS and CDR2 YFSETQ. CDR3 sequence (DNA): TGCGCCAGCAGCTTACCTGGACTAGCGGGGAACACCGGGGAGCTGTTTTTT. Translated: CASSLPGLAGNTGELFF.

This chain links TRBV19 with TRBJ2-5; 10 bases are shared with TRBD1. Germline loops: CDR1 LNHDA, CDR2 SQIVND (reference sequence). Trimming removed 6 bases from V and 5 bases from J; junction bases left unmatched: 9. The CDR3 has 15 amino acids. The CDR3 coding sequence is TGTGCCAGTAGAAGACAGGGGGCTTCGGGGGAGACCCAGTACTTC. Residues: CASRRQGASGETQYF.

The CDR3 region is CASSQGTSGRASYEQYF. As DNA, the CDR3 is TGCGCCAGCAGCCAAGGGACTAGCGGGAGGGCCTCCTACGAGCAGTACTTC. The chain recombines TRBV4-1 with TRBJ2-7, with 15 bases that match TRBD2. The CDR3 is 17 residues long. After removal of 1 base from V and 0 bases from J, the junction contained 1 base not matched to a gene. Germline loops: CDR1 MGHRA, CDR2 YSYEKL.

This chain uses TRBV2 with TRBJ2-3, with TRBD1 as a possible D gene (5 bases). Per the germline V gene, CDR1 is SNHLY and CDR2 is FYNNEI. Trimming removed 7 bases at V and 4 bases at J, with 15 bases between. This CDR3 contains 14 residues. The CDR3 protein is CASTWGPSADTQYF. The CDR3 DNA is TGTGCCAGCACATGGGGCCCGTCCGCAGATACGCAGTATTTT. Variable domain in full (rest from reference TRBV2 and TRBJ2-3): EPEVTQTPSHQVTQMGQEVILRCVPISNHLYFYWYRQILGQKVEFLVSFYNNEISEKSEIFDDQFSVERPDGSNFTLKIRSTKLEDSAMYFCASTWGPSADTQYFGPGTRLTVL.

This clone was observed a handful of times. This chain links TRBV2 with TRBJ1-2; D call uncertain. This CDR3 is 13 amino acids long. V was shortened by 2 bases and J by 3 bases, with 7 bases between the two germline ends. The V gene's germline CDR1 is SNHLY and CDR2 FYNNEI. CDR3 in DNA: TGTGCCAGCAGTGAAAGGGAAGACTATGGCTACACCTTC. Amino acid sequence: CASSEREDYGYTF.

The rearrangement uses TRBV7-9 and TRBJ2-3, with D uncertain. This CDR3 has 14 amino acids. V was clipped by 2 bases and J by 2 bases, with 8 bases between them. In germline, CDR1 is SEHNR, CDR2 FQNEAQ (reference sequence). DNA of the CDR3: TGTGCCAGCAGCTTAAGCCAGTCCACAGATACGCAGTATTTT. It yields the protein CASSLSQSTDTQYF.

The rearrangement joins TRBV7-8 to TRBJ1-4, with D perhaps matching TRBD1 (6 bases). The CDR3 consists of 15 residues. V gave up 6 bases and J gave up 8 bases, with 19 bases separating them. Germline V gene sequence: CDR1 SGHVS, CDR2 FQNEAQ. The CDR3 nucleotides are TGTGCCAGCAGTCCACCGGGACAAGGAGAGGAAAAACTGTTTTTT. Translated: CASSPPGQGEEKLFF.

The chain has TRBV29-1 and TRBJ1-2; no firm D call. The CDR3 sequence is 11 residues long. Trimming cost V 2 bases and J 4 bases, with 5 bases left between them. CDR1 SQVTM and CDR2 ANQGSEA come from the germline V gene. CDR3 residues: CSVEHLYGYTF. The DNA for the CDR3 is TGCAGCGTTGAACACCTCTATGGCTACACCTTC.